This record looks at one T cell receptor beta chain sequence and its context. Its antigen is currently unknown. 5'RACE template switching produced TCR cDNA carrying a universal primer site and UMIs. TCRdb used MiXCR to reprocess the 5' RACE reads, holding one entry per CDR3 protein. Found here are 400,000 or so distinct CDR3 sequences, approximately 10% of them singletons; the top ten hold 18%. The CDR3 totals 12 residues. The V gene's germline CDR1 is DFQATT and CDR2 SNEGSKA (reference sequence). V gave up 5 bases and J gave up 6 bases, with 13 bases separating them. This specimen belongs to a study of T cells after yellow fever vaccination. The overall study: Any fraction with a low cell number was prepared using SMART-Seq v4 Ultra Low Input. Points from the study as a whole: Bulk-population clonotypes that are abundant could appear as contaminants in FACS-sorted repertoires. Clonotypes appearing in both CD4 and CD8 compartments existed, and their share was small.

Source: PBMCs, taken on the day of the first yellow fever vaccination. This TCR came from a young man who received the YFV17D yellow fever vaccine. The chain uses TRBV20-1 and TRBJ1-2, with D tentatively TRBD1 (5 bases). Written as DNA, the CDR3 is TGCAGTGCTGGCGGACATACAAATGGCTACACCTTC. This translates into CSAGGHTNGYTF.